These T cell receptor beta chains were read from a single sample in a study of blood T cell repertoires in COVID-19. The repertoire was sequenced with immunoSEQ multiplex PCR; TCRdb's copy has only in-frame clones and lacks some. The repertoire holds 150,000 to 200,000 clones, with 80% as singletons. Sequenced input: PBMCs or T cells enriched from blood (not recorded which). The receptors were sampled from a man aged 60 to 75 who had been exposed to COVID-19. CDR3s include the opening cysteine and the closing phenylalanine or tryptophan. D genes are given only for firm matches. Part of the rows lack a size; the others show once, few, many or a class for expanded clones.

j_call clone_size d_call v_call cdr3_aa cdr3_nt
TRBJ2-6 once TRBD1 TRBV6-1 CASSDRTGAGANVLTF TGTGCCAGCAGTGATCGGACAGGGGCTGGGGCCAACGTCCTGACTTTC
TRBJ1-1 NA TRBD1 TRBV5-5 CASSPEGQGGVNTEAFF TGTGCCAGCAGCCCAGAGGGACAGGGCGGGGTGAACACTGAAGCTTTCTTT
TRBJ2-5 NA TRBD1 TRBV9 CASSVDEGQGETQYF TGTGCCAGCAGCGTGGACGAGGGACAGGGGGAGACCCAGTACTTC
TRBJ1-5 NA NA TRBV7-2 CASSSRGGRGSNQPQHF TGTGCCAGCAGCTCCCGGGGGGGGAGGGGTAGCAATCAGCCCCAGCATTTT
TRBJ2-2 NA TRBD2 TRBV2 CASSEQGGPGELFF TGTGCCAGCAGTGAACAGGGAGGGCCCGGGGAGCTGTTTTTT
TRBJ1-1 NA NA TRBV6-1 CASSDRGHSSQAFF TGTGCCAGCAGTGATCGGGGACATAGTTCCCAGGCTTTCTTT
TRBJ1-5 NA NA TRBV18 CASSPIGSPGPQHF TGTGCCAGCTCACCGATCGGGAGTCCGGGACCCCAGCATTTT
TRBJ2-1 NA NA TRBV5-4 CASSLADEQFF TGTGCCAGCAGCTTGGCCGATGAGCAGTTCTTC
TRBJ2-2 NA NA TRBV11-2 CASSPGQRYTGELFF TGTGCCAGCAGCCCAGGGCAGCGCTATACCGGGGAGCTGTTTTTT
TRBJ1-2 NA TRBD1 TRBV5-6 CASSGTGGFYGYTF TGTGCCAGCAGCGGGACAGGGGGTTTCTATGGCTACACCTTC
TRBJ2-2 NA TRBD2 TRBV24-1 CATSALGRGGNTGELFF TGTGCCACCAGTGCTCTAGGGCGCGGGGGAAACACCGGGGAGCTGTTTTTT
TRBJ1-2 NA NA TRBV18 CASSPSDRQYGYTF TGTGCCAGCTCACCATCCGACAGGCAATATGGCTACACCTTC
TRBJ2-1 few NA TRBV19 CASSRLVYNEQFF TGTGCCAGTAGTAGACTAGTGTACAATGAGCAGTTCTTC
TRBJ2-2 NA TRBD2 TRBV2 CASRQLAGGHTGELFF TGTGCCAGCAGGCAACTAGCGGGAGGGCACACCGGGGAGCTGTTTTTT
TRBJ2-2 NA NA TRBV6-5 CASRRGADSGELFF TGTGCCAGCAGGCGGGGAGCAGATAGCGGGGAGCTGTTTTTT
TRBJ2-7 NA TRBD2 TRBV7-2 CASTRASGAYEQYF TGTGCCAGCACCCGCGCTAGCGGGGCCTACGAGCAGTACTTC
TRBJ1-1 NA NA TRBV7-2 CASSLQGGMNTEAFF TGTGCCAGCAGCTTACAGGGAGGGATGAACACTGAAGCTTTCTTT
TRBJ1-1 once NA TRBV9 CASSVGPQGTNTEAFF TGTGCCAGCAGCGTAGGGCCACAGGGAACGAACACTGAAGCTTTCTTT
TRBJ1-2 NA TRBD1 TRBV19 CASSILGQGGYGYTF TGTGCCAGTAGTATACTGGGACAGGGTGGCTATGGCTACACCTTC
TRBJ1-2 NA NA TRBV18 CASSPLGGDGYTF TGTGCCAGCTCACCACTAGGAGGGGATGGCTACACCTTC
TRBJ2-7 NA NA TRBV7-2 CASSLPLYEQYF TGTGCCAGCAGCTTACCCCTATACGAGCAGTACTTC
TRBJ2-7 NA TRBD2 TRBV7-9 CASSLLASGSFDLTYEQYF TGTGCCAGCAGCTTACTCGCTAGCGGGAGTTTCGACTTGACCTACGAGCAGTACTTC
TRBJ2-1 NA TRBD2 TRBV27 CASSPLAGGQFF TGTGCCAGCAGCCCCTTAGCGGGAGGGCAGTTCTTC
TRBJ1-1 NA TRBD1 TRBV6-5 CASRYRTGAEAFF TGTGCCAGCAGATATAGGACAGGGGCGGAAGCTTTCTTT
TRBJ1-1 once TRBD1 TRBV30 CAWVWGQRGTEAFF TGTGCCTGGGTGTGGGGACAGAGGGGTACTGAAGCTTTCTTT
TRBJ2-7 NA NA TRBV19 CASSSPGEGGYEQYF TGTGCCAGTAGTAGCCCTGGGGAAGGGGGCTACGAGCAGTACTTC
TRBJ1-1 NA NA TRBV7-9 CASSLRKGVKNTEAFF TGTGCCAGCAGCCTTAGGAAGGGGGTCAAGAACACTGAAGCTTTCTTT
TRBJ2-3 NA TRBD2 TRBV20-1 CSASGAGAATQYF TGCAGTGCTAGTGGAGCGGGGGCCGCCACGCAGTATTTT
TRBJ2-3 NA TRBD2 TRBV19 CASSISGAPDTQYF TGTGCCAGTAGTATTAGCGGGGCACCAGATACGCAGTATTTT
TRBJ2-7 NA TRBD2 TRBV5-1 CASSSGTSGRPSGHEQYF TGCGCCAGCAGCTCCGGGACTAGCGGGAGGCCCTCAGGTCATGAGCAGTACTTC